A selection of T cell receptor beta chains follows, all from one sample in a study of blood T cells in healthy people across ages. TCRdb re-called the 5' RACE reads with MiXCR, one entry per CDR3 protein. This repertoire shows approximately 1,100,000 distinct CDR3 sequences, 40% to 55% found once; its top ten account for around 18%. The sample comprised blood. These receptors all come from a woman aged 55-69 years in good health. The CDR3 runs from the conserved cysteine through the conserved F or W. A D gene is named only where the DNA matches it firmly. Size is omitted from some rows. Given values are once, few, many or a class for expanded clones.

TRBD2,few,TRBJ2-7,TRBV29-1,TGCAGCGTTGACCTACTAGCGGGAGGCGAGCAGTACTTC,CSVDLLAGGEQYF
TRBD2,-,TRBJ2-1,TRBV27,TGTGCCAGCAGTTTATCAGGACTAGCGGGAGGGGGCTCCTACAATGAGCAGTTCTTC,CASSLSGLAGGGSYNEQFF
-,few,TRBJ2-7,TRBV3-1,TGTGCCAGCAGCCAAGATACACCCGAGACACCGTACGAGCAGTACTTC,CASSQDTPETPYEQYF
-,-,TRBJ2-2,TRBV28,TGTGCCAGCAGTTTCTTTCGCGGACCCGCCGGGGACACCGGGGAGCTGTTTTTT,CASSFFRGPAGDTGELFF
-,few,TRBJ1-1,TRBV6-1,TGTGCCAGCAGTGCCATTGAGGTGTTCGCTGAAGCTTTCTTT,CASSAIEVFAEAFF
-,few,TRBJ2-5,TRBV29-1,TGCAGCACCGACAGTGGAGAGACCCAGTACTTC,CSTDSGETQYF
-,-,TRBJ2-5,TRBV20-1,TGCAGTGCCGTCGAGAATGAGCAGTACTTC,CSAVENEQYF
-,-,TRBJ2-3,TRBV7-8,TGTGCCAGCAGCCCCATTCGGACAGACACAGATACGCAGTATTTT,CASSPIRTDTDTQYF
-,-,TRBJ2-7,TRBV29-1,TGCAGCGTTGCCGGGTTCGCAAAGCAGTACTTC,CSVAGFAKQYF
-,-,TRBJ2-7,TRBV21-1,TGTGCCAGCAGCAAATGGGAGGACAGTCCCTACGAGCAGTACTTC,CASSKWEDSPYEQYF
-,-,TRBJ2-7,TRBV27,TGTGCCACTAAGCCCTACCAGGGGGGGGGCTACGAGCAGTACTTC,CATKPYQGGGYEQYF
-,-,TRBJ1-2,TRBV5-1,TGCGCCAGCAGCTTGGAGGTGGATCGTAACTATGGCTACACCTTC,CASSLEVDRNYGYTF
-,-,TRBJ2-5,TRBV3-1,TGTGCCAGCAGCCAAGATAGGGTTAGCGGAGAGACCCAGTACTTC,CASSQDRVSGETQYF
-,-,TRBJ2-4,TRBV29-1,TGCAGCGTTGAGGCGTCCGCAGGTACTGAGCAGTACTTC,CSVEASAGTEQYF
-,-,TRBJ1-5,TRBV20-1,TGCAGTGCTTACGGAGGGACCAATCGGCCCCAGCATTTT,CSAYGGTNRPQHF
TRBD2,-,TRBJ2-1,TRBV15,TGTGCCACCAGCAGAGGTAGCGGGATCTACAGTGAGCAGTTCTTC,CATSRGSGIYSEQFF